Each of the 30 T cell receptor beta chains below was sequenced from the same sample in a study of blood T cells in healthy people across ages (dated by TCRdb to between 2014 and 2017). The library was obtained by 5' RACE. The sequencing machine was an Illumina HiSeq 2500. A second roughly 7 to 11 cycle PCR used a sample-barcoded 5' primer and a J-beta primer mix. The public reads were reprocessed in TCRdb via fastp at Q25 and MiXCR, keeping in-frame beta chains. Rows merge per CDR3 protein into single entries with the most common DNA and genes. Here the sample has 500,000 to 700,000 distinct CDR3 sequences; approximately 30% occur a single time. The ten biggest clones cover about 15% of the sample. The sequencing sample was made of blood. The receptors come from a woman older than 75 in good health.

Remarks on this clonotype: Being one base from a much bigger clone, this may be a read error. The rearrangement joins TRBV6-1 to TRBJ2-1; D call uncertain. This CDR3 has 14 amino acids. Germline CDR1 reads MNHNS; CDR2 reads SASEGT. CDR3 nucleotides: TGTGCCAGCAGTGTTAGGTACCCATACAGTGAGCAGTTCTTC. Amino acids: CASSVRYPYSEQFF.

As concerns this clonotype: A much larger clone lies one base from this, so it may be a read error. The chain carries TRBV5-1 and TRBJ2-1, with D unresolved. Germline values: CDR1 SGHRS, CDR2 YFSETQ. Trimming pared 0 bases from V and 13 bases from J, leaving 17 bases between. CDR3 length: 14 residues. This CDR3 is CASSLGRHQETQFF. CDR3 nucleotides: TGCGCCAGCAGCTTGGGGCGACATCAAGAGACCCAGTTCTTC. The full variable domain, with the rest looked up from reference TRBV5-1 and TRBJ2-1, is KAGVTQTPRYLIKTRGQQVTLSCSPISGHRSVSWYQQTPGQGLQFLFEYFSETQRNKGNFPGRFSGRQFSNSRSEMNVSTLELGDSALYLCASSLGRHQETQFFGPGTRLTVL.

Here the CDR3 reads CASSFLTSGYSYNEQFF. The DNA for the CDR3 is TGTGCCAGCAGTTTTTTAACCTCAGGATACTCCTACAATGAGCAGTTCTTC. The chain links TRBV27 to TRBJ2-1; no clear D gene. In germline, CDR1 is MNHEY, CDR2 SMNVEV (reference sequence). V gave up 3 bases and J gave up 0 bases, with 15 bases separating them. This CDR3 is built from 17 residues.

The chain combines TRBV7-8 with TRBJ1-1, with D hard to call. This CDR3 is 14 amino acids long. V was pared by 5 bases and J by 0 bases, with 10 bases between. Germline lookup yields CDR1 SGHVS and CDR2 FQNEAQ. CDR3 residues: CASSPVNLNTEAFF. CDR3 in DNA: TGTGCCAGCAGCCCTGTGAACCTGAACACTGAAGCTTTCTTT.

In the case of this clonotype: Given a much more abundant clone one base away, this may be a read error. The chain has TRBV7-8 and TRBJ2-1; D unresolved. Germline CDR1 is SGHVS and CDR2 is FQNEAQ. This CDR3 comprises 15 residues. The CDR3 DNA reads as TGTGCCACCAGCTCAGACATGTCCTTTGACAATGAGCAGTTCTTC. It yields the protein CATSSDMSFDNEQFF.

This clonotype was counted many times. A read error is possible here, since a much larger clone lies one base away. V gene TRBV5-1 combines with J gene TRBJ2-7; D is possibly TRBD1 (7 bases). The CDR3 runs to 14 residues. With 3 bases removed from V and 5 bases from J, the gap between germline ends came to 15 bases. The V gene's germline CDR1 is SGHRS and CDR2 YFSETQ. CDR3 region: CASSWAGGKDEQYF. The CDR3, as DNA: TGCGCCAGCAGCTGGGCAGGGGGGAAGGACGAGCAGTACTTC.

This clonotype was recorded a few times. The junction shows a germline mismatch at one end, possibly a read error. V is TRBV6-1 and J is TRBJ2-1, with 7 bases fitting TRBD1. Looked up from germline, CDR1 is MNHNS and CDR2 is SASEGT. The CDR3 extends over 11 amino acids. The CDR3 is CAGSEGASRFF. In DNA, the CDR3 is TGTGCCGGCAGCGAGGGGGCCTCTAGGTTCTTC.

This clonotype has ten or more counts. This chain uses TRBV7-9 with TRBJ1-2, with 8 nucleotides matching TRBD1. Germline V gives CDR1 SEHNR, CDR2 FQNEAQ (reference sequence). The V gene end was trimmed by 4 bases and the J gene end by 4 bases; junction bases not matched to a gene: 11. This CDR3 contains 16 residues. CDR3 amino acids: CASSSFSGGELYGYTF. The CDR3, as DNA: TGTGCCAGCAGCTCGTTCTCAGGGGGCGAACTCTATGGCTACACCTTC.

The chain recombines TRBV6-5 with TRBJ1-5; 7 nucleotides align to TRBD1. CDR1 and CDR2 from the germline V gene are MNHEY and SVGAGI. The CDR3 has 17 residues. J was trimmed by 3 bases and V by 4 bases; bases with no gene match: 12. CDR3 in DNA: TGTGCCAGCAGTTGCCTCTCCGACAGGGTTAACAATCAGCCCCAGCATTTT. Its protein product is CASSCLSDRVNNQPQHF.

The sample holds a few counts of this clonotype. A read error is possible here, since a much larger clone lies one base away. The chain employs TRBV12-3 or TRBV12-4 and TRBJ2-7, with TRBD1 matching over 9 bases. The CDR3 covers 15 residues. Unmatched junction bases numbered 13, after V lost 6 bases and J lost 7 bases. This CDR3 reads CASSEAGTGNNEQYF. In DNA form, the CDR3 reads TGTGCCAGCAGCGAAGCCGGGACAGGGAACAATGAGCAGTACTTC.

With respect to this clonotype: A read error is possible here, since a much larger clone lies one base away. The gene calls are TRBV5-1 and TRBJ2-2; D gene unclear. CDR1 and CDR2 (germline): SGHRS, YFSETQ. CDR3 length: 14 residues. CDR3 protein: CTSSFNARTGELFF. DNA of the CDR3: TGCACCAGCAGTTTTAACGCTCGTACCGGGGAGCTGTTTTTT.

This chain uses TRBV21-1 with TRBJ1-1; TRBD1, the table's D call, lacks a check against the DNA. TRBV21-1 is shown as a pseudogene. CDR3 length equals 19 residues. Here the CDR3 reads CASSKERAHADSANTEAFF. As DNA, the CDR3 is TGTGCCAGCAGCAAAGAACGAGCACACGCCGACAGCGCGAACACTGAAGCTTTCTTT.

The chain recombines TRBV6-1 with TRBJ2-3, with D uncertain. With 7 bases removed from V and 7 bases from J, the gap between germline ends came to 6 bases. The CDR3 length is 10 residues. Per the germline V gene, CDR1 is MNHNS and CDR2 is SASEGT. The CDR3 region has the DNA TGTGCCAGCATGTTAAATACGCAGTATTTT. Translation gives CASMLNTQYF.

This clonotype was counted ten times or more. The chain recombines TRBV5-6 with TRBJ2-1; 12 bases map to TRBD2. The CDR3 loop spans 15 amino acids. Germline trimming cut 4 bases from V and 12 bases from J; bases unmatched to any gene: 11. Germline lookup yields CDR1 SGHDT and CDR2 YYEEEE. This chain's CDR3 is CASSLGLAGTLGQFF. As DNA, the CDR3 is TGTGCCAGCAGCCTCGGACTAGCGGGGACGTTGGGGCAGTTCTTC.

This clonotype was counted a few times. One base away lies a much larger clone, so this may be a sequencing read error. The chain recombines TRBV12-3 or TRBV12-4 with TRBJ2-7, with TRBD1 matching 11 bases. The end of the DNA is better explained by TRBJ2-5, so the J call may be wrong. The CDR3 has 14 amino acids. The CDR3 protein is CASRSGQGGSTQYF. The DNA for the CDR3 is TGTGCCAGCAGGTCGGGACAGGGGGGATCGACCCAGTACTTC.

This clonotype was seen just once. Germline is not matched at one junction end, which may reflect a read error. J is TRBJ1-6 and V is TRBV14, with 10 nucleotides matching TRBD1. The germline V gene encodes CDR1 SGHDN and CDR2 FVKESK. This CDR3 has 15 amino acids. CDR3 sequence reads: CASSPRTGGNSPPHF. In DNA form, the CDR3 reads TGTGCCAGCAGCCCGCGGACAGGGGGAAATTCACCCCCCCACTTT. The full variable domain, with the rest looked up from reference TRBV14 and TRBJ1-6, is EAGVTQFPSHSVIEKGQTVTLRCDPISGHDNLYWYRRVMGKEIKFLLHFVKESKQDESGMPNNRFLAERTGGTYSTLKVQPAELEDSGVYFCASSPRTGGNSPPHFGNGTRLTVT.

This clonotype was seen ten or more times. The chain combines TRBV6-2 or TRBV6-3 with TRBJ2-3, with a possible D match to TRBD2 (5 bases). The length of the CDR3 is 13 residues. Germline-derived CDR1 and CDR2 are MNHEY and SVGEGT. The V and J ends lost 6 bases and 10 bases respectively, with 17 bases between them. CDR3 sequence (DNA): TGTGCCAGCAGACTAGACTACTCCGGGGCGCAGTATTTT. This translates into CASRLDYSGAQYF.

This clonotype was seen at least ten times. This chain links TRBV9 with TRBJ1-1, with D tentatively TRBD1 (6 bases). This CDR3 comprises 15 residues. Germline CDR1 reads SGDLS; CDR2 reads YYNGEE. Trimming removed 1 base at V and 1 base at J, with 11 bases between. The CDR3 protein is CASSVSGTQNTEAFF. The CDR3, as DNA: TGTGCCAGCAGCGTATCTGGGACACAGAACACTGAAGCTTTCTTT.

This clonotype was seen repeatedly, ten times or more. The genes are TRBV3-1 and TRBJ2-7, with a weak D call TRBD1 (6 bases). Looked up from germline, CDR1 is LGHDT and CDR2 is YNNKEL (reference sequence). The V gene lost 0 bases and the J gene lost 4 bases, with 10 bases spanning the gap. The CDR3 runs 14 residues. The CDR3, as DNA: TGTGCCAGCAGCCAAGATCTGGGGGCGTACGAGCAGTACTTC. This translates into CASSQDLGAYEQYF.

This clonotype was observed a few times. The chain is built from TRBV20-1 and TRBJ2-5, with a tentative D call TRBD2 (7 bases). Germline loops: CDR1 DFQATT, CDR2 SNEGSKA (reference sequence). The germline V and J ends were trimmed by 6 bases and 5 bases, with 31 bases remaining between them. The CDR3 spans 18 residues. In nucleotides, the CDR3 is TGCAGTGCGATTGCCGACGCTAGGGGGGGTGATAGAAGGGAGACCCAGTACTTC. Protein: CSAIADARGGDRRETQYF.

Ten or more counts support this clonotype. This sequence joins TRBV10-3 and TRBJ2-7; tentatively, D is TRBD1 (5 bases). Germline CDR1 is ENHRY and CDR2 is SYGVKD. Trimming removed 10 bases from V and 4 bases from J, with 20 bases in between. There are 14 residues in the CDR3. The chain's CDR3 is CATGSFGPGYEQYF. As DNA, the CDR3 is TGTGCCACAGGAAGCTTTGGGCCAGGGTACGAGCAGTACTTC.

The chain carries TRBV7-3 and TRBJ1-1, with 8 nucleotides matching TRBD1. The V segment lost 6 bases and the J segment 0 bases; nucleotides outside the gene matches: 9. Germline assignment: CDR1 SGHTA and CDR2 FQGTGA. The CDR3 sequence is 16 residues long. This CDR3 is CASRKTGGGLNTEAFF. For the CDR3, the DNA is TGTGCCAGCAGGAAAACAGGGGGAGGTTTGAACACTGAAGCTTTCTTT.

This clonotype was detected a few times. A much larger clone sits a single nucleotide away, making a read error possible. This chain joins TRBV5-1 and TRBJ2-7, with D possibly matching TRBD2 (6 bases). V dropped 4 bases and J dropped 4 bases, with 18 bases sitting between them. This CDR3 is 15 amino acids long. Germline lookup yields CDR1 SGHRS and CDR2 YFSETQ. This CDR3 is CASSSLGGNRYEQYF. For the CDR3, the DNA is TGCGCCAGCAGCAGCCTTGGCGGGAACCGGTACGAGCAGTACTTC.

CDR3 sequence (DNA): TGTGCCAGCAGCTTACAGGGGCGTCCTGAAAAACTGTTTTTT. Translation: CASSLQGRPEKLFF. This rearrangement joins TRBV7-9 to TRBJ1-4, with D possibly being TRBD1 (6 bases). The CDR3 is made up of 14 amino acids. V was trimmed by 2 bases and J by 7 bases, leaving 11 bases between them. Germline V gene lookup returns CDR1 SEHNR and CDR2 FQNEAQ (reference sequence).

There are many counts of this clonotype. This chain uses TRBV29-1 with TRBJ2-5; 9 bases are shared with TRBD1. J was trimmed by 5 bases and V by 6 bases; bases with no gene match: 7. The CDR3 has 13 residues. Germline CDR1 reads SQVTM; CDR2 reads ANQGSEA. The CDR3 loop reads CSVGQGHRETQYF. Here the CDR3 DNA reads TGCAGCGTCGGACAGGGGCATCGGGAGACCCAGTACTTC.

On this clonotype itself: This may come from a read error, since a much larger clone is one base off. The chain employs TRBV20-1 and TRBJ2-5, with 7 positions matching TRBD2. The CDR3 loop spans 15 amino acids. The trim removed 5 bases at V and 11 bases at J, leaving 20 bases unmatched. Germline CDR1 reads DFQATT; CDR2 reads SNEGSKA (reference sequence). The CDR3 nucleotides are TGCAGTGCTGGCCGGCGGGGGATAACCTACAATGAGCAGTACTTC. Protein sequence: CSAGRRGITYNEQYF.

Comments on this clonotype: Possible read error: a much larger clone is one base away. The chain has TRBV20-1 and TRBJ1-4; TRBD1 aligns across 7 bases. The CDR3 contains 13 residues. The germline V gene has CDR1 DFQATT and CDR2 SNEGSKA (reference sequence). J lost 4 bases, V lost 5 bases, and 4 bases had no gene match. This CDR3 reads CSARQGFNEKLFF. The CDR3 nucleotides read TGCAGTGCTCGACAGGGATTTAATGAAAAACTGTTTTTT.

This clonotype was picked up many times. The chain combines TRBV29-1 with TRBJ2-7; weak D call: TRBD1 (6 bases). The germline V and J ends were trimmed by 7 bases and 2 bases, with 21 bases remaining between them. This CDR3 region has 15 residues. Germline CDR1 reads SQVTM; CDR2 reads ANQGSEA. CDR3 residues: CSAAGAATPAYEQYF. CDR3 DNA: TGCAGCGCAGCAGGGGCAGCAACTCCAGCCTACGAGCAGTACTTC.

This clonotype appeared many times. J is TRBJ1-1 and V is TRBV10-3; maybe TRBD1 (5 bases). The CDR3 extends over 14 amino acids. Trimming shortened V by 4 bases and J by 5 bases, and 14 bases separated the two germline ends. In germline, CDR1 is ENHRY, CDR2 SYGVKD. This CDR3 reads CAISAQSGQTEAFF. The CDR3 nucleotides are TGTGCCATCAGTGCCCAGTCGGGGCAAACTGAAGCTTTCTTT.

The chain uses TRBV6-2 or TRBV6-3 and TRBJ2-7; 10 positions match TRBD2. This CDR3 spans 17 amino acids. The trim removed 5 bases at V and 0 bases at J, leaving 10 bases unmatched. CDR1 is MNHEY, CDR2 SVGEGT, per germline. CDR3 in amino acids: CASSPGLATTSSYEQYF. CDR3 coding DNA: TGTGCCAGCAGTCCGGGACTAGCGACCACAAGCTCCTACGAGCAGTACTTC.